The sample holds a few counts of the clone carrying this TCR beta chain. A single record per CDR3 protein comes from TCRdb applying MiXCR to the 5' RACE reads. This sample has roughly 300,000 distinct CDR3 sequences; approximately 8% occur once, and the top ten carry about 22%. Germline V gives CDR1 SNHLY, CDR2 FYNNEI. The CDR3 length is 13 residues. The V and J ends lost 7 bases and 0 bases respectively, with 9 bases between them. This record belongs to a study of T-cell memory formation after mild COVID-19. This rearrangement joins TRBV2 to TRBJ1-2; D not certain. This TCR was recovered from a man between 18 and 29 years old who had mild COVID-19 (a few samples of this study predate the infection). Cell type and time point are not known. Sequencing used PBMCs or a T cell subset sorted from them (not recorded which). DNA of the CDR3: TGTGCCAGCACCCCGGGCCCTAACTATGGCTACACCTTC. Amino acids: CASTPGPNYGYTF.